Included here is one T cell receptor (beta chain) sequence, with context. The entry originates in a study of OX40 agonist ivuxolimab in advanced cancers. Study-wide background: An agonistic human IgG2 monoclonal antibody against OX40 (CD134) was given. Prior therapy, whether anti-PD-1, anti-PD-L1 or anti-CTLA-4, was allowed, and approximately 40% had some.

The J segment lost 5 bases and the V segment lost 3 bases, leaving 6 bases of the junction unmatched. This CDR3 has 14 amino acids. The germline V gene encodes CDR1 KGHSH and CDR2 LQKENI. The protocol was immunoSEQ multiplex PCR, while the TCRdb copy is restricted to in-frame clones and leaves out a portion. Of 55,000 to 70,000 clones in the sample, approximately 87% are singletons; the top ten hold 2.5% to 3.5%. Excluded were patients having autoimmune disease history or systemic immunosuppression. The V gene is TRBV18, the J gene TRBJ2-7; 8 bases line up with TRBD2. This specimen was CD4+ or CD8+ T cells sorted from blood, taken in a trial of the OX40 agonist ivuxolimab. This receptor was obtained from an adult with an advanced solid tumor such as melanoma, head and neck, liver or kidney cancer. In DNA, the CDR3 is TGTGCCAGCTCACCGAGCCGCGGGGGGCACGAGCAGTACTTC. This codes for CASSPSRGGHEQYF.